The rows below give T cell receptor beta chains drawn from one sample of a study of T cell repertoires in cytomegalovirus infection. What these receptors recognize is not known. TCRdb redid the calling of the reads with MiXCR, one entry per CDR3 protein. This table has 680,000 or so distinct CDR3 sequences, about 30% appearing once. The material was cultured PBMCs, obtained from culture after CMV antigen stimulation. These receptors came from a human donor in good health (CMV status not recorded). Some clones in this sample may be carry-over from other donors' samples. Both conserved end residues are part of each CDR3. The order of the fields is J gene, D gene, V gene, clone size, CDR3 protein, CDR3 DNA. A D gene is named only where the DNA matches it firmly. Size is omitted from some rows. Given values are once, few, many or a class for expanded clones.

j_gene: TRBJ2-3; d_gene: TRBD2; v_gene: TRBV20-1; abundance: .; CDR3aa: CSAPKLAGAPKDTQYF; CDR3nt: TGCAGTGCTCCTAAGCTAGCGGGGGCCCCTAAAGATACGCAGTATTTT
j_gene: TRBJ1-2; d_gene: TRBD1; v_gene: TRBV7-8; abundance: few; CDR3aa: CASSPRATGGGYGYTF; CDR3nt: TGTGCCAGCAGCCCGCGGGCGACAGGGGGAGGGTATGGCTACACCTTC
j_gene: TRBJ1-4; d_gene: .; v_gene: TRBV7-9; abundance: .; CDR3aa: CASSLPETTNEKLFF; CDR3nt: TGTGCCAGCAGCTTACCCGAGACAACTAATGAAAAACTGTTTTTT
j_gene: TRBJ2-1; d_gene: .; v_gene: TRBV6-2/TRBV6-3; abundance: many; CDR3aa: CATSGILLAESYNEQFF; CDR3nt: TGTGCCACCTCGGGGATCCTACTAGCTGAATCCTACAATGAGCAGTTCTTC
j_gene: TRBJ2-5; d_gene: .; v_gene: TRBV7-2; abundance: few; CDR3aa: CASSSGLTKTQYF; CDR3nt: TGTGCCAGCAGCTCCGGACTAACAAAGACCCAGTACTTC
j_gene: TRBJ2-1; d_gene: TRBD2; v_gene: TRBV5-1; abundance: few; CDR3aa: CASSLKAGGRRNEQFF; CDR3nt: TGCGCCAGCAGCTTGAAGGCGGGAGGACGACGCAATGAGCAGTTCTTC
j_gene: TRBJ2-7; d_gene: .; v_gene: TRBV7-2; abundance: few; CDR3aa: CASSLLERAYEQYF; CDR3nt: TGTGCCAGCAGCCTCTTGGAGAGGGCCTACGAGCAGTACTTC
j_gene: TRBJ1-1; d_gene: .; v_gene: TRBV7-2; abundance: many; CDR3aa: CASTLNTEAFF; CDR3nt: TGTGCCAGCACACTTAACACTGAAGCTTTCTTT
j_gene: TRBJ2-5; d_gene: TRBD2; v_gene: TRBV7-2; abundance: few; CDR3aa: CASNIAGGRETQYF; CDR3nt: TGTGCCAGCAACATAGCGGGGGGGCGTGAGACCCAGTACTTC
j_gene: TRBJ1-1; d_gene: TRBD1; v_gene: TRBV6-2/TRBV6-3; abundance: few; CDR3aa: CASSPDRGRAFF; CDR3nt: TGTGCCAGCAGCCCTGACAGGGGGCGGGCTTTCTTT